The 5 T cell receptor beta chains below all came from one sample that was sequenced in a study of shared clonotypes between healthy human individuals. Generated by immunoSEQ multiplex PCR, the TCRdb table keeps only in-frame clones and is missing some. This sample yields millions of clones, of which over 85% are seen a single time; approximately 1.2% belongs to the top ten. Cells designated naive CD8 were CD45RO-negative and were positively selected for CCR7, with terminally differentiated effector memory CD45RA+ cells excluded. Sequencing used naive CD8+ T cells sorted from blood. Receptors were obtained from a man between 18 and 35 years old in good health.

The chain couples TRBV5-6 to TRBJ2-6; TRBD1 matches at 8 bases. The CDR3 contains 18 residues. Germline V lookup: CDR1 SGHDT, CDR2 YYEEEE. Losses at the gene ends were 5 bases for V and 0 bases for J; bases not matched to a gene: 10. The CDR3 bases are TGTGCCAGCAGTACCCAGGGGGCCCAGAGCTCTGGGGCCAACGTCCTGACTTTC. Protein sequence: CASSTQGAQSSGANVLTF. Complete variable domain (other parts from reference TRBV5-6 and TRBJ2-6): DAGVTQSPTHLIKTRGQQVTLRCSPKSGHDTVSWYQQALGQGPQFIFQYYEEEERQRGNFPDRFSGHQFPNYSSELNVNALLLGDSALYLCASSTQGAQSSGANVLTFGAGSRLTVL.

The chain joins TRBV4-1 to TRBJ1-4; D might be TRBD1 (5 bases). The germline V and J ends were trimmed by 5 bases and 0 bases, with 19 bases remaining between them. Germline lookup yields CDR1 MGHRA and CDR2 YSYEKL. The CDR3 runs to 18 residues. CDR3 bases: TGCGCCAGCAGCTGGGGGAACACCCCTGCCACAACTAATGAAAAACTGTTTTTT. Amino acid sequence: CASSWGNTPATTNEKLFF.

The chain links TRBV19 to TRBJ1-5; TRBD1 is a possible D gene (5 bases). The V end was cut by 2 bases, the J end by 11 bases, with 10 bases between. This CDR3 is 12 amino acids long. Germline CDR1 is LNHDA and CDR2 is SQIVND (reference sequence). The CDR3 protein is CASSIWGNAQHF. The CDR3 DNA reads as TGTGCCAGTAGTATATGGGGGAATGCCCAGCATTTT.

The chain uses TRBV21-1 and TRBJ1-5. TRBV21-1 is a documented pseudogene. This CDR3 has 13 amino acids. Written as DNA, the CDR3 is TGTGCCAGCAACCTCGGACTCCTGAGGCCCCAGCATTTT. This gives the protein CASNLGLLRPQHF.

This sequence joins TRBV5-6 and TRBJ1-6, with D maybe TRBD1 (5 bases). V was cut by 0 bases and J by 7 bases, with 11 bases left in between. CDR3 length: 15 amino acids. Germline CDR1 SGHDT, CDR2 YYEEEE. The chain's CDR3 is CASSLGPGVNSPLHF. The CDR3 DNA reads TGTGCCAGCAGCTTGGGACCGGGGGTGAATTCACCCCTCCACTTT.